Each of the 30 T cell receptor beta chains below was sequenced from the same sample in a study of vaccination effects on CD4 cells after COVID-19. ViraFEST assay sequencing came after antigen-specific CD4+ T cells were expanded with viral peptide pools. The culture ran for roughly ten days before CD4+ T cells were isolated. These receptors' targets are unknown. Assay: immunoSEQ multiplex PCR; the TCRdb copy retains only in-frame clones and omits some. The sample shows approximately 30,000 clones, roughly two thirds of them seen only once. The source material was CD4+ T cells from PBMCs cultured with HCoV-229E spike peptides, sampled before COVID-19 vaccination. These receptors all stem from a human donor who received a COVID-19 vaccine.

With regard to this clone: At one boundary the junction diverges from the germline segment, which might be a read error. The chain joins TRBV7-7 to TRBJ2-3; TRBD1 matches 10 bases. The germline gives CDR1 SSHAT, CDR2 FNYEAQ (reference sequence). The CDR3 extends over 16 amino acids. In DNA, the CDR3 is TGTGCTAGCAGCTTAGGGCCGACAGGGGGCCAAGATACGCAGTATTTT. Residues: CASSLGPTGGQDTQYF.

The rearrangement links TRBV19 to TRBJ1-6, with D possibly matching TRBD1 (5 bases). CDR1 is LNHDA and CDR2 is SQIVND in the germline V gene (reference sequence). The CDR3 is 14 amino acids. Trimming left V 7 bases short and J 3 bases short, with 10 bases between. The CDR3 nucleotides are TGTGCCAGTACTCGGGGCCTCTATAATTCACCCCTCCACTTT. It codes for CASTRGLYNSPLHF.

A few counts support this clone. This chain's CDR3 is CASSEALGESYYEQYF. The CDR3 bases are TGTGCCAGCAGTGAAGCGCTGGGGGAGTCGTACTACGAGCAGTACTTC. V and J are TRBV6-1 and TRBJ2-7, with D perhaps TRBD1 or TRBD2 (5 bases each). The CDR3 has 16 residues. The V gene's germline CDR1 is MNHNS and CDR2 SASEGT. V gave up 0 bases and J gave up 3 bases, with 15 bases separating them.

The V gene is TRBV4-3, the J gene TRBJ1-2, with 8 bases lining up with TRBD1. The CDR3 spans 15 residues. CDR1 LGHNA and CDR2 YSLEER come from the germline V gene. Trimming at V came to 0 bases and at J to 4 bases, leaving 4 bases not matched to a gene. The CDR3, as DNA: TGCGCCAGCAGCCAAGATGCAGGGGGCGGCTATGGCTACACCTTC. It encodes CASSQDAGGGYGYTF.

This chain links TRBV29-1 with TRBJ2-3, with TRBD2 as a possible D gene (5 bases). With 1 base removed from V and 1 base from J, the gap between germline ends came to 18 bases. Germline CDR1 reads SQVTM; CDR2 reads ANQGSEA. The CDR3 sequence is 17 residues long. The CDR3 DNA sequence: TGCAGCGTTGAAGGCGCCTCGGCGGGTGGTGGCACAGATACGCAGTATTTT. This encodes CSVEGASAGGGTDTQYF.

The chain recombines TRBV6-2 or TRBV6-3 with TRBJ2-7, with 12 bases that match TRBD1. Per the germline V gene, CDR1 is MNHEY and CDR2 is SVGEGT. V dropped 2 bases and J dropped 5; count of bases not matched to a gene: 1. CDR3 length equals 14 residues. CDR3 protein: CASSYGTGGDEQYF. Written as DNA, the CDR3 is TGTGCCAGCAGTTACGGGACAGGGGGCGACGAGCAGTACTTC.

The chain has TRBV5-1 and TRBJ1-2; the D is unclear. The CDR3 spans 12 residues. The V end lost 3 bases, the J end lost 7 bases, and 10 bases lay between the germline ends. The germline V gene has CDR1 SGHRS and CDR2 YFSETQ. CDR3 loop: CASSSEVGGYTF. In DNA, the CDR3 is TGCGCCAGCAGCTCTGAGGTCGGTGGCTACACCTTC.

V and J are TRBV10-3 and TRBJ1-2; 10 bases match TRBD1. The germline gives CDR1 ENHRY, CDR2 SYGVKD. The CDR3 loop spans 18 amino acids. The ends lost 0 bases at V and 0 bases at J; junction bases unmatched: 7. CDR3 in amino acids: CAISESGTGATTNYGYTF. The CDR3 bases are TGTGCCATCAGTGAGTCTGGGACAGGGGCAACAACTAACTATGGCTACACCTTC.

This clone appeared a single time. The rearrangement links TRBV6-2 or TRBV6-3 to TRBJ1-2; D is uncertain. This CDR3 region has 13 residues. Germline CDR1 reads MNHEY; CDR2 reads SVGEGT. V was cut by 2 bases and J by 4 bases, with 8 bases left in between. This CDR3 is CASSYTNSYGYTF. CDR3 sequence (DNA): TGTGCCAGCAGTTACACAAACAGCTATGGCTACACCTTC.

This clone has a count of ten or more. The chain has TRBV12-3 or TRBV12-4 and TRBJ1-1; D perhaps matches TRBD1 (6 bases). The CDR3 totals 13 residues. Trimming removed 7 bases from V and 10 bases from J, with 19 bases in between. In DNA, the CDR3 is TGTGCCAGCAATAGGGCCAGGGGATTGGGAGCTTTCTTT. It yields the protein CASNRARGLGAFF.

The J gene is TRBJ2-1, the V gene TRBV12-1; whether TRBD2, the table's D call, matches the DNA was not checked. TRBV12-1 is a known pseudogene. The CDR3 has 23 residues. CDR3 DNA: TGTGCCAGCAGCTCCCCCGTTACTAGCGGGGGGGCCGGTGTGTGTAGCTCCTACAATGAGCAGTTCTTC. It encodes CASSSPVTSGGAGVCSSYNEQFF.

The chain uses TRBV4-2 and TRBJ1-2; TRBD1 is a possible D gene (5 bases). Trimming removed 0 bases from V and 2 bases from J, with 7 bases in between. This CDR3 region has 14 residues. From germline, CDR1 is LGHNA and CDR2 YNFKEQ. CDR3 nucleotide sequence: TGTGCCAGCAGCCAAGATCCAGGGAACTATGGCTACACCTTC. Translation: CASSQDPGNYGYTF.

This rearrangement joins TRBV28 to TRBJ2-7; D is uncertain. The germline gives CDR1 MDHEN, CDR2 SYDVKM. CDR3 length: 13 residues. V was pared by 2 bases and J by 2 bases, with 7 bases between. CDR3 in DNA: TGTGCCAGCAGTTTACCCGTCCCCTACGAGCAGTACTTC. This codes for CASSLPVPYEQYF.

DNA for the CDR3: TGTGCCAGCAGTTACTCGTCGGATTCCTACGAGCAGTACTTC. It encodes CASSYSSDSYEQYF. The gene calls are TRBV6-6 and TRBJ2-7, with no clear D. The germline gives CDR1 MNHNY, CDR2 SVGAGI (reference sequence). V was clipped by 0 bases and J by 1 base, with 7 bases between them. CDR3 length: 14 residues.

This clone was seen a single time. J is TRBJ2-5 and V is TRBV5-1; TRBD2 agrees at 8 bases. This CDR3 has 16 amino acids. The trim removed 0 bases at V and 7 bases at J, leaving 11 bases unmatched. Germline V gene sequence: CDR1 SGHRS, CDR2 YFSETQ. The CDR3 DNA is TGCGCCAGCAGCTTGGCGGGGGGGACCCTAAGGGGGACCCAGTACTTC. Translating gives CASSLAGGTLRGTQYF.

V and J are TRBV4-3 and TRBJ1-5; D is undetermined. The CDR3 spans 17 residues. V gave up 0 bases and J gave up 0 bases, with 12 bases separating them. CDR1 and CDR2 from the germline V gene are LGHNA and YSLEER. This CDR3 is CASSQDAQSYSNQPQHF. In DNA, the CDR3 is TGCGCCAGCAGCCAAGATGCTCAGTCTTATAGCAATCAGCCCCAGCATTTT.

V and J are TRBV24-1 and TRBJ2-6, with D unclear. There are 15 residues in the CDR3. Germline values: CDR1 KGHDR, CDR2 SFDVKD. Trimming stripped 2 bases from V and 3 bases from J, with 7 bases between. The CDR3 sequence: CATSDSRVGANVLTF. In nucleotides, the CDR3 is TGTGCCACCAGTGATTCAAGGGTTGGGGCCAACGTCCTGACTTTC.

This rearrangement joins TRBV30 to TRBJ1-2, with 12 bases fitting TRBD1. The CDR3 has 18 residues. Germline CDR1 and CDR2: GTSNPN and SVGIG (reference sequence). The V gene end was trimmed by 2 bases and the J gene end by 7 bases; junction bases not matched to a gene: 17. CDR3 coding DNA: TGTGCCTGGAGTCCCTGGAGGGACAGGGGGCACAGGCGTGGTGGCTACACCTTC. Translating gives CAWSPWRDRGHRRGGYTF.

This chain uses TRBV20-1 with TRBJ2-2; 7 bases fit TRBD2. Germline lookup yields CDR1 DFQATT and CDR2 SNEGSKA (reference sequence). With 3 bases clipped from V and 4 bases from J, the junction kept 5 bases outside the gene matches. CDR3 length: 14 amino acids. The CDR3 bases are TGCAGTGCTAGTCTCCCGGGGGGCACCGGGGAGCTGTTTTTT. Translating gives CSASLPGGTGELFF.

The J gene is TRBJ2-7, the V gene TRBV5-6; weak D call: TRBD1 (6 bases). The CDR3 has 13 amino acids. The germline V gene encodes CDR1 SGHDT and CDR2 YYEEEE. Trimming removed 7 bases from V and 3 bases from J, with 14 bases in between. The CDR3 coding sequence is TGTGCCAGCCCGAACAGGGTATTCTACGAGCAGTACTTC. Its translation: CASPNRVFYEQYF. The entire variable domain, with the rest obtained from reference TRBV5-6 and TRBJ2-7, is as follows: DAGVTQSPTHLIKTRGQQVTLRCSPKSGHDTVSWYQQALGQGPQFIFQYYEEEERQRGNFPDRFSGHQFPNYSSELNVNALLLGDSALYLCASPNRVFYEQYFGPGTRLTVT.

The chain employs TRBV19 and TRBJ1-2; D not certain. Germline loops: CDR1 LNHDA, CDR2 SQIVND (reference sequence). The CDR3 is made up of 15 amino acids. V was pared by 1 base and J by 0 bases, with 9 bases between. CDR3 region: CASSIGTGPNYGYTF. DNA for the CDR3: TGTGCCAGTAGTATAGGGACCGGACCTAACTATGGCTACACCTTC. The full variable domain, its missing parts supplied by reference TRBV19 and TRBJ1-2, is DGGITQSPKYLFRKEGQNVTLSCEQNLNHDAMYWYRQDPGQGLRLIYYSQIVNDFQKGDIAEGYSVSREKKESFPLTVTSAQKNPTAFYLCASSIGTGPNYGYTFGSGTRLTVV.

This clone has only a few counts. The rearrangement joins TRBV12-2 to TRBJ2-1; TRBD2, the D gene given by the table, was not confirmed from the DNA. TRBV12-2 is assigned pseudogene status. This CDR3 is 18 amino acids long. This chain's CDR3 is CASRSGTSGNSSYNEQFF. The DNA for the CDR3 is TGTGCAAGTCGCTCCGGGACTAGCGGGAATAGCTCCTACAATGAGCAGTTCTTC.

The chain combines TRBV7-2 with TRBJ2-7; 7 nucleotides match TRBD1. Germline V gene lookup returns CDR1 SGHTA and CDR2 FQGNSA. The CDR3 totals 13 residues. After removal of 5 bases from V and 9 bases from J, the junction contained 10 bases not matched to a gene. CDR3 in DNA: TGTGCCAGCAGCCCTCATTCGCAGGGGGTGCAGTACTTC. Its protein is CASSPHSQGVQYF.

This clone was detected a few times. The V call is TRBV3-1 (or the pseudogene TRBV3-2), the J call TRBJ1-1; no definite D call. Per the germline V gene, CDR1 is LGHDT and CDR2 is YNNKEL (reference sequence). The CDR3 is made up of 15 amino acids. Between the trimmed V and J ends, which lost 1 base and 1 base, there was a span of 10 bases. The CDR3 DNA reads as TGTGCCAGCAGCCAAGCGGCAACTAAGAACACTGAAGCTTTCTTT. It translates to CASSQAATKNTEAFF.

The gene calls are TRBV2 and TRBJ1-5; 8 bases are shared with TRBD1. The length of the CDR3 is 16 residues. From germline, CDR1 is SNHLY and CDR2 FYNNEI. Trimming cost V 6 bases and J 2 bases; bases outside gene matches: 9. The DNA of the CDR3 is TGTGCCAGCAGGGGTGACAGGGGACGGGGCAATCAGCCCCAGCATTTT. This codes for CASRGDRGRGNQPQHF.

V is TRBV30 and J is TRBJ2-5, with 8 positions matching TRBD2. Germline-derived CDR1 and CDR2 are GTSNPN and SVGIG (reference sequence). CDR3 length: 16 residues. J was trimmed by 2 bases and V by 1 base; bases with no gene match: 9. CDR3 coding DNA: TGTGCCTGGAGTGAGGCTAGCGGGCGTCTTCAAGAGACCCAGTACTTC. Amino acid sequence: CAWSEASGRLQETQYF.

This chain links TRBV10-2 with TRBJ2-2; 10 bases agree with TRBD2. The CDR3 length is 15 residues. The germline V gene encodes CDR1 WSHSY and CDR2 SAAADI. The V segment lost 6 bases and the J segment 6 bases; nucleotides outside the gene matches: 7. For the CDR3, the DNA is TGCGCCAGCAGGAGCGGGAGGGCCGTGTCCGGGGAGCTGTTTTTT. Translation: CASRSGRAVSGELFF.

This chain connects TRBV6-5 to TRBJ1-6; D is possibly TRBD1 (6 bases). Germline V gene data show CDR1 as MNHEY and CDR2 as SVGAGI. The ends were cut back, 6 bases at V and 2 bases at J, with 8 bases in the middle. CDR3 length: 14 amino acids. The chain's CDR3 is CASRRDTYNSPLHF. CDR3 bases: TGTGCCAGCAGGCGGGACACCTATAATTCACCCCTCCACTTT.

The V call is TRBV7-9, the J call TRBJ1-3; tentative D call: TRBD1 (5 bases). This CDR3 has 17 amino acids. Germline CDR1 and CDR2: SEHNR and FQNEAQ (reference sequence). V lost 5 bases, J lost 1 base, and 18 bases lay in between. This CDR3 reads CASSLGLFTGSGNTIYF. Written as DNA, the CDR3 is TGTGCCAGCAGCCTCGGTCTGTTTACAGGTTCTGGAAACACCATATATTTT.

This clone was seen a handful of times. The CDR3 bases are TGCGCCAGCAGCCAAGGTCAGCTGGGAGGTCAGCCCCAGCATTTT. Translation gives CASSQGQLGGQPQHF. The chain couples TRBV4-1 to TRBJ1-5, with D unresolved. V gave up 1 base and J gave up 6 bases, with 13 bases separating them. There are 15 residues in the CDR3. Germline assignment: CDR1 MGHRA and CDR2 YSYEKL.